This T cell receptor beta chain originates from a study of technical replicates of blood from a handful of donors. Using immunoSEQ multiplex PCR, the repertoire was profiled, and TCRdb retains in-frame clones only, with some absent. This sample has more than 75,000 clones; 93% occur once, and the top ten carry roughly 0.25%. From germline, CDR1 is SEHNR and CDR2 FQNEAQ (reference sequence). The CDR3 consists of 16 residues. V dropped 5 bases and J dropped 0; count of bases not matched to a gene: 4. The rearrangement joins TRBV7-9 to TRBJ2-1; 10 bases align to TRBD2. Sequenced sample: T cells isolated from PBMCs. This sequence originates from a human donor in good health. The CDR3 spells CASSTLAGRSYNEQFF. The CDR3 bases are TGTGCCAGCAGCACACTAGCGGGGCGCTCCTACAATGAGCAGTTCTTC.